This record concerns one T cell receptor beta chain sequence. Clones were read by immunoSEQ multiplex PCR, and TCRdb kept only the in-frame ones, dropping some. The data show over 85,000 clones, roughly 92% seen once. This specimen belongs to a study of siplizumab effects on memory and regulatory T cells. The source material was CD4+ T cells sorted from blood. The sequence was collected from a human donor in good health.

In nucleotides, the CDR3 is TGTGCCAGCAGGGAAGCTCTCGGTGAGCAGTTCTTC. Translation gives CASREALGEQFF. V gene TRBV6-5 combines with J gene TRBJ2-1; no definite D call. The CDR3 is 12 amino acids. V was clipped by 6 bases and J by 9 bases, with 12 bases between them. Germline CDR1 MNHEY, CDR2 SVGAGI.